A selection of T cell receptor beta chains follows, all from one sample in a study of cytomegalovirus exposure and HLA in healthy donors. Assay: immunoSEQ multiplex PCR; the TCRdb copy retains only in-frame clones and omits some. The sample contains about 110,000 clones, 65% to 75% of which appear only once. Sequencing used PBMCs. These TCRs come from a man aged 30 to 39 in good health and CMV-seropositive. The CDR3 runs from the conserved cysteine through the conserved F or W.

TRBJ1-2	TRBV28	CASSLLWERGGRGYTF
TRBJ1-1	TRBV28	CASSPSGNTEAFF
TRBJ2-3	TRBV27	CASSDLLAGGPAQYF
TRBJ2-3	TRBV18	CASNLAGTDTQYF
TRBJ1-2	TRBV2	CASRDDREGYTF
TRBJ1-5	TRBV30	CAWSGPGDTNQPQHF
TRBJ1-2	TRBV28	CASSLGEYGYTF
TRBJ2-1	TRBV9	CASSAPVGSGNNEQFF
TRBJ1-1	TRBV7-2	CASNLRALNTEAFF
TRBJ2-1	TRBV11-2	CASSPGGNEQFF
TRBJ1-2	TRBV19	CASSQGVPVYGYTF
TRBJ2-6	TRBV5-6	CASSLGRGGAGANVLTF
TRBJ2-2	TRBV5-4	CASSSSGGANTGELFF
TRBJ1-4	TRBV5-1	CASSLNLDSTSTNEKLFF
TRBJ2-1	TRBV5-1	CASSLRWRGTSDEQFF
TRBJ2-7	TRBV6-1	CASSLEGGWEQYF
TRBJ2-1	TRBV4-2	CASSQALLGDYNEQFF
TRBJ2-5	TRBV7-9	CASSNDRGAPGSQYF
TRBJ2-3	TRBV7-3	CASSLHPGEGDTQYF
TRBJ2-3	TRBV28	CASSSPYRATADTQYF